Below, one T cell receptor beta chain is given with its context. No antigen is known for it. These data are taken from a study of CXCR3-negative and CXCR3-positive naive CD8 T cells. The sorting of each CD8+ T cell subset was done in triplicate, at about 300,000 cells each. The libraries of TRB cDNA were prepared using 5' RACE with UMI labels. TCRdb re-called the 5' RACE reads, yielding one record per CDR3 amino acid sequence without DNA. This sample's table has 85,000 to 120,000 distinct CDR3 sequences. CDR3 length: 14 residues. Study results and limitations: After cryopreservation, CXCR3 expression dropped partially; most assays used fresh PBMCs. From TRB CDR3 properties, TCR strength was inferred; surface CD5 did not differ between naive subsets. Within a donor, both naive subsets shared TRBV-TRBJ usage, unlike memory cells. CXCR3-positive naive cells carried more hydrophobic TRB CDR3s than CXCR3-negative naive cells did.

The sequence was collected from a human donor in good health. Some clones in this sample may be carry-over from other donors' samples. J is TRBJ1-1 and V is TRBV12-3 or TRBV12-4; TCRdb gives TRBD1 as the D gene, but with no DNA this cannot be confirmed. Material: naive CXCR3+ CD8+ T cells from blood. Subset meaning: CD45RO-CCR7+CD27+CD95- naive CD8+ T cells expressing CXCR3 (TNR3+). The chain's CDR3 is CACSPLGLNTEAFF.